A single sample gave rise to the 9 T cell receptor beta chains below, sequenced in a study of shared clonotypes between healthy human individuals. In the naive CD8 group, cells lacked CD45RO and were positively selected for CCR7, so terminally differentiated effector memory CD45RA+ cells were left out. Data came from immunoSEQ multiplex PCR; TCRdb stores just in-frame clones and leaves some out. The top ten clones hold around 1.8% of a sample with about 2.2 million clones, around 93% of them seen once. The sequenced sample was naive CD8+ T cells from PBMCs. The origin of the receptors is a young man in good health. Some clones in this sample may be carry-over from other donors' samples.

CDR3 DNA: TGTGCCAGCAGTTTAAGGGCAGGGGGCCCCTACGAGCAGTACTTC. Translated, it gives CASSLRAGGPYEQYF. The chain recombines TRBV27 with TRBJ2-7, with 8 bases fitting TRBD1. The CDR3 is 15 amino acids. Per germline, CDR1 MNHEY and CDR2 SMNVEV (reference sequence). V trimming: 2 bases; J trimming: 2 bases; junction bases outside the gene matches: 5.

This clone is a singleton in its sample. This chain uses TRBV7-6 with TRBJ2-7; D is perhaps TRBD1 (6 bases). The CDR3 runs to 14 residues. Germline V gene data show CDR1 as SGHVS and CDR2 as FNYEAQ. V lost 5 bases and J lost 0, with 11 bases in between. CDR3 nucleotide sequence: TGTGCCAGCAGCCCACGGACAGCCTCCTACGAGCAGTACTTC. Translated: CASSPRTASYEQYF.

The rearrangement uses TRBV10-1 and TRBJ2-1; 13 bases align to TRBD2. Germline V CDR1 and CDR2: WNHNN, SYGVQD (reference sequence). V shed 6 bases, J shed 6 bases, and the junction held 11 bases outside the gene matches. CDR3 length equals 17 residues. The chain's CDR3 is CASRILAGGGKGNEQFF. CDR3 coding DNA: TGCGCCAGCAGGATACTAGCGGGAGGGGGAAAGGGCAATGAGCAGTTCTTC.

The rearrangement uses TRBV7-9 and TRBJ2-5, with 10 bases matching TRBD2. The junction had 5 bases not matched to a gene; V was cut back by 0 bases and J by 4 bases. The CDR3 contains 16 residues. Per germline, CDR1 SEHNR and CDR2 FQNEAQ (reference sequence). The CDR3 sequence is CASSLALLAGAETQYF. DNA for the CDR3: TGTGCCAGCAGCTTAGCGCTTCTAGCGGGAGCAGAGACCCAGTACTTC.

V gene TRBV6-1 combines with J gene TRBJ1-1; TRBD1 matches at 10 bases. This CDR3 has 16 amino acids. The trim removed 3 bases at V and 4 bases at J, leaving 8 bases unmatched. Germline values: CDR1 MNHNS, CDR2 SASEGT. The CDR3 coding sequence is TGTGCCAGCAGTGAGACAGGGGGCTACGGGGGCACTGAAGCTTTCTTT. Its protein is CASSETGGYGGTEAFF.

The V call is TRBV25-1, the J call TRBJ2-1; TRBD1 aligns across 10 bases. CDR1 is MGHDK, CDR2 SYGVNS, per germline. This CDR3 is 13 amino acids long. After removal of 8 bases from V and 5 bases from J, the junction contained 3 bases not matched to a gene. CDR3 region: CASGDRGNNEQFF. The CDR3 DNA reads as TGTGCCAGCGGGGACAGGGGAAACAATGAGCAGTTCTTC. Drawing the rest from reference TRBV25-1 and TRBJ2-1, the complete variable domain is EADIYQTPRYLVIGTGKKITLECSQTMGHDKMYWYQQDPGMELHLIHYSYGVNSTEKGDLSSESTVSRIRTEHFPLTLESARPSHTSQYLCASGDRGNNEQFFGPGTRLTVL.

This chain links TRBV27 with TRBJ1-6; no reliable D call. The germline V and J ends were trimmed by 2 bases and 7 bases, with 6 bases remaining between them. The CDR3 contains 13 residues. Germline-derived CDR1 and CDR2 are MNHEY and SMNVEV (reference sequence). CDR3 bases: TGTGCCAGCAGTTTAAGTGGGAATTCACCCCTCCACTTT. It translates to CASSLSGNSPLHF.

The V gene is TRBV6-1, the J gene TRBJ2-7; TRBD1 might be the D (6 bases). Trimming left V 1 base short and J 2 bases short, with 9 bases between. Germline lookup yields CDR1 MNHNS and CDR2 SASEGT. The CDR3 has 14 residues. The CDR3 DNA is TGTGCCAGCAGTGAAGTCAGGGGAACCTACGAGCAGTACTTC. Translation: CASSEVRGTYEQYF.

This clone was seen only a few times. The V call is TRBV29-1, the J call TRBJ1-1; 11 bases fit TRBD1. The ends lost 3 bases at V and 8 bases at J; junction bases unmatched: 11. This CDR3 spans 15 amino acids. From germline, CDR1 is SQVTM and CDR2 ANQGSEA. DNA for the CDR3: TGCAGCGTTGATATGGTCGGACAGGGGGCCTCGGAAGCTTTCTTT. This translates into CSVDMVGQGASEAFF.